This T cell receptor beta chain was identified in a study of blood T cell repertoires in COVID-19. Study-level information: The analysed material was cDNA or gDNA that came from T cells, B-cell-depleted T cells, or PBMCs.

Measured with immunoSEQ multiplex PCR; TCRdb has only the in-frame clones, and not every one. The table has more than 100,000 clones, 80% to 85% seen once. V dropped 2 bases and J dropped 7 bases, with 16 bases sitting between them. Germline V gene data show CDR1 as SGHDT and CDR2 as YYEEEE. There are 15 residues in the CDR3. The table lists this clone with a few counts. Material: peripheral blood. The source is a man aged 60 to 69 with acute or convalescent COVID-19. The chain employs TRBV5-6 and TRBJ1-3; D perhaps matches TRBD1 (6 bases). CDR3 region: CASSFLSRDKNTIYF. CDR3 sequence (DNA): TGTGCCAGCAGCTTCTTGTCCCGGGACAAGAACACCATATATTTT.